This is a list of T cell receptor beta chains from one sample in a study of T cells in Graves' hyperthyroidism and ophthalmopathy. TCRdb fed the multiplex PCR reads into MiXCR, producing one record per CDR3 protein. The table includes 700,000 or so distinct CDR3 sequences, over 15% detected once. Sequencing was performed on blood. The receptors stem from a man between 18 and 29 years old with Graves' hyperthyroidism. The CDR3 runs from the conserved cysteine through the conserved F or W. The D gene is left open where the match is weak. Not all rows give a size; the values are once, few, many and, for expanded clones, a class.

V	length	size	D	J	DNA	CDR3
TRBV30	16	many	TRBD1	TRBJ1-6	TGTGCCTGGAGTAGAGCCGGGACAGGCTTCGATTCACCCCTCCACTTT	CAWSRAGTGFDSPLHF
TRBV7-3	15	.	.	TRBJ2-7	TGTGCCAGCAGCCTGACCGGGACCAATCTCCACGAGCAGTACTTC	CASSLTGTNLHEQYF
TRBV7-9	16	.	.	TRBJ2-3	TGTGCCGGCAGCTTAGATGAGTCAGGGTGGCCAGATACGCAGTATTTT	CAGSLDESGWPDTQYF
TRBV18	15	many	.	TRBJ2-3	TGTGCCAGCTCACCAGCGAGCGGGCGCACAGATACGCAGTATTTT	CASSPASGRTDTQYF
TRBV29-1	12	few	.	TRBJ1-1	TGCAGCGTTGAAGATCGGGCCACTGAAGCTTTCTTT	CSVEDRATEAFF
TRBV7-9	16	.	TRBD2	TRBJ2-1	TGTGCCAGCAGCTTAATGACTGGGGGGGGGTCCAATGAGCAGTTCTTC	CASSLMTGGGSNEQFF
TRBV4-1	15	.	TRBD2	TRBJ2-3	TGCGCCAGCAGCCTCGGGACTAGCGAGGCAGATACGCAGTATTTT	CASSLGTSEADTQYF
TRBV4-3	15	few	TRBD2	TRBJ2-1	TGCGCCAGCAGCCAAGATCGGACTAGCGGAAATGAGCAGTTCTTC	CASSQDRTSGNEQFF
TRBV6-2/TRBV6-3	15	.	.	TRBJ2-1	TGTGCCAGCAGTTATCCTGGGTACTCCTACAATGAGCAGTTCTTC	CASSYPGYSYNEQFF
TRBV28	16	once	TRBD2	TRBJ2-7	TGTGCCAGCATTCCGCTAGCGGGCTCGAGCTCCTACGAGCAGTACTTC	CASIPLAGSSSYEQYF
TRBV28	18	few	TRBD1	TRBJ1-5	TGTGCCAGCAGTGTACCCCCGGGCAGGGGGGACAGCAATCAGCCCCAGCATTTT	CASSVPPGRGDSNQPQHF
TRBV9	12	.	.	TRBJ1-2	TGTGCCAGCAGCGTAGGTTCGGGTGGCTACACCTTC	CASSVGSGGYTF
TRBV7-2	14	few	.	TRBJ1-1	TGTGCCAGCAGCCTATTACTACAGGGTTCTGAAGCTTTCTTT	CASSLLLQGSEAFF
TRBV29-1	13	.	.	TRBJ1-2	TGCAGCGTTCCCGGGACATATAACTATGGCTACACCTTC	CSVPGTYNYGYTF
TRBV5-1	15	.	TRBD2	TRBJ2-1	TGCGCCAGCACCAGACTAGCGCCCGAGTACGATGAGCAGTTCTTC	CASTRLAPEYDEQFF
TRBV3-1	16	many	.	TRBJ1-1	TGTGCCAGCAGCCAGTTTAGCGGACGGACGAACACTGAAGCTTTCTTT	CASSQFSGRTNTEAFF
TRBV6-9	14	few	.	TRBJ1-2	TGTGCCAGCAGATACCTGTTGGGGGGCGATGGCTACACCTTC	CASRYLLGGDGYTF
TRBV13	17	.	TRBD1	TRBJ1-1	TGTGCCAGCAGCTCCGGGACAGTAGATCTTATGAACACTGAAGCTTTCTTT	CASSSGTVDLMNTEAFF
TRBV28	18	.	.	TRBJ2-3	TGTGCCAGCACCCCCCCTCCTCGGGCTAGCAGAATCACAGATACGCAGTATTTT	CASTPPPRASRITDTQYF
TRBV30	14	many	TRBD1	TRBJ2-3	TGTGCCTGGAGTGTGGGACAGCTCACAGATACGCAGTATTTT	CAWSVGQLTDTQYF
TRBV15	14	many	.	TRBJ2-7	TGTGCCACCAGCACCCAATCGGGAAACTACGAGCAGTACTTC	CATSTQSGNYEQYF
TRBV30	13	many	.	TRBJ2-7	TGTGCCTGGATCGACAGGGACTCGTACGAGCAGTACTTC	CAWIDRDSYEQYF
TRBV20-1	15	few	.	TRBJ1-4	TGCAGTGCTACCTCCCGAGTGGGCTGGGGTGAAAAACTGTTTTTT	CSATSRVGWGEKLFF
TRBV7-3	15	.	.	TRBJ1-1	TGTGCCAGCAGCAAAGAACGGGCAGGTAACACTGAAGCTTTCTTT	CASSKERAGNTEAFF
TRBV5-5	14	many	.	TRBJ1-2	TGTGCCAGCAGCTTGGCCCTGCGGAGCTATGGCTACACCTTC	CASSLALRSYGYTF
TRBV28	14	many	TRBD1	TRBJ1-2	TGTGCCAGCAGTTTTTCAGGGGGTAACTATGGCTACACCTTC	CASSFSGGNYGYTF
TRBV12-3/TRBV12-4	15	many	TRBD2	TRBJ2-7	TGTGCCAGCACCGCCCAGGGTAGCGGGATCCACGAGCAGTACTTC	CASTAQGSGIHEQYF
TRBV27	16	.	TRBD2	TRBJ2-5	TGTGCCAGCAGTTTATCCCTAGCGGTTAGCCAAGAGACCCAGTACTTC	CASSLSLAVSQETQYF
TRBV12-3/TRBV12-4	16	many	TRBD2	TRBJ2-1	TGTGCCAGCAGTTACTCAGCGGGAGGAAAGTACAATGAGCAGTTCTTC	CASSYSAGGKYNEQFF
TRBV2	12	many	.	TRBJ2-5	TGTGCCAGCAGGGACAGACCAGAGACCCAGTACTTC	CASRDRPETQYF
TRBV28	16	few	TRBD1	TRBJ1-4	TGTGCCAGCAGTCCCTCCCCGGGACAGGGGAATGAAAAACTGTTTTTT	CASSPSPGQGNEKLFF
TRBV2	15	many	TRBD1	TRBJ2-5	TGTGCCAGCAGTGATGACAGGGTGAACCAAGAGACCCAGTACTTC	CASSDDRVNQETQYF
TRBV12-5	13	.	TRBD1	TRBJ1-1	TGTGCTAGTGGATCGACAGGGTCGGTTAGGGCTTTCTTT	CASGSTGSVRAFF
TRBV28	13	.	.	TRBJ2-5	TGTGCCAGCAGGACAGACTTACAAGAGACCCAGTACTTC	CASRTDLQETQYF
TRBV7-2	15	many	TRBD1	TRBJ2-5	TGTGCCAGCAGCTCCCCCCGGACAGGGGTTGAGACCCAGTACTTC	CASSSPRTGVETQYF
TRBV2	16	many	TRBD1	TRBJ1-4	TGTGCCAGCAGTGAAGCTGACAGGGGACGAAGGGAAAAACTGTTTTTT	CASSEADRGRREKLFF
TRBV7-9	14	once	.	TRBJ2-7	TGTGCCAGCAGCCTTTCAGACATTGCCTACGAGCAGTACTTC	CASSLSDIAYEQYF
TRBV5-1	16	.	TRBD2	TRBJ2-3	TGCGCCAGCAGCTTGACTAGCGGGTCGAACACAGATACGCAGTATTTT	CASSLTSGSNTDTQYF
TRBV29-1	19	many	TRBD2	TRBJ2-3	TGCAGCGTTGAAGGGGGGGCTAGCGGGAGGTCCCGACAGACAGATACGCAGTATTTT	CSVEGGASGRSRQTDTQYF
TRBV4-3	16	few	.	TRBJ2-1	TGCGCCAGCAGCCAAGACGTTGGGGGAAGCTACAATGAGCAGTTCTTC	CASSQDVGGSYNEQFF
TRBV30	13	many	.	TRBJ2-7	TGTGCCTGGAGTGTACCCGTAGGGTACGAGCAGTACTTC	CAWSVPVGYEQYF
TRBV27	13	.	TRBD2	TRBJ2-1	TGTGCCAGACTAGCGGAACTCTACAATGAGCAGTTCTTC	CARLAELYNEQFF
TRBV6-1	13	few	.	TRBJ2-5	TGTGCCAGCAGGCCCGGGGGAGGAGAGACCCAGTACTTC	CASRPGGGETQYF
TRBV5-1	15	.	TRBD1	TRBJ2-2	TGCGCCAGCAGCTCAAGGACAGGGGAGGCCGGGGAGCTGTTTTTT	CASSSRTGEAGELFF
TRBV20-1	15	.	.	TRBJ1-1	TGCAGTGCTAGAGATGGGCGGTCCATGAACACTGAAGCTTTCTTT	CSARDGRSMNTEAFF
TRBV2	15	many	TRBD2	TRBJ2-5	TGTGCCAGCAGTGTCGGACTAGCGGGAGCGGAGACCCAGTACTTC	CASSVGLAGAETQYF
TRBV3-1	17	few	.	TRBJ2-7	TGTGCCAGCAGCCTCGTAGGGGGGAACAGGTCGCCCTACGAGCAGTACTTC	CASSLVGGNRSPYEQYF
TRBV18	16	many	.	TRBJ1-4	TGTGCCAGCTCACCACGTCCGGCCCCGGGCCATGAAAAACTGTTTTTT	CASSPRPAPGHEKLFF
TRBV12-3/TRBV12-4	18	many	.	TRBJ1-2	TGTGCCAGCAGTTCCTCAATTCGGGAGGGGGTTTCCGTTCATGGCTACACCTTC	CASSSSIREGVSVHGYTF
TRBV6-6	15	many	TRBD2	TRBJ2-1	TGTGCCAGCAGTTACGGGCTAGCGGGAGGAGGTGAGCAGTTCTTC	CASSYGLAGGGEQFF
TRBV28	14	few	.	TRBJ1-2	TGTGCCAGCAGTCCTCCGGGCGGGACCCGCGGCTACACCTTC	CASSPPGGTRGYTF
TRBV19	13	.	.	TRBJ2-5	TGTGCCAGTGCCGGGCTACCGGGGGAGACCCAGTACTTC	CASAGLPGETQYF
TRBV11-2	15	.	.	TRBJ1-2	TGCGCCAGCAGTCTGTCCTCGGGGTCGGACTATGGCTACACCTTC	CASSLSSGSDYGYTF
TRBV20-1	17	.	.	TRBJ2-3	TGCAGTGCTAGAGATTTGATTTCGGGGACAACCACAGATACGCAGTATTTT	CSARDLISGTTTDTQYF
TRBV27	17	many	.	TRBJ2-3	TGTGCCAGCAGTCCCCTAGGGAGGCCGTTAGGCACAGATACGCAGTATTTT	CASSPLGRPLGTDTQYF